Listed below are T cell receptor beta chains from one sample, sequenced in a study of T-cell reconstitution after alpha-beta-depleted transplantation in children. TCRdb processed the PCR reads anew with MiXCR; each CDR3 protein has one entry. Seen here are 300,000 to 400,000 distinct CDR3 sequences, about 16% observed once, and the top ten hold about 41%. Sequenced here: PBMCs, mostly from graft donor cells, sampled 360 days after TCRalphabeta/CD19-depleted stem cell transplant. The receptors were gathered from a male patient between 2 and 10 years old who had a stem cell transplant for acute lymphoblastic leukemia, so the T cells may come from the graft donor. The conserved cysteine and the conserved F or W are not part of the CDR3 here. Fields, in order: J gene, CDR3 length, clone size, V gene, CDR3 protein. Some rows mark clone size as missing; the rest say once, few, many or name a class of expanded clone.

>TRBJ2-3|12|few|TRBV3-1
ASSSQGLADTQY
>TRBJ2-1|13|few|TRBV15
ATSPRVREYNEQF
>TRBJ2-1|14|many|TRBV20-1
SASGRNFRRGNEQF
>TRBJ2-1|9|few|TRBV12-3/TRBV12-4
ASRTLALQF
>TRBJ2-5|14|-|TRBV3-1
ASRQNRVEGQETQY
>TRBJ1-5|14|few|TRBV20-1
SARDEVRTGHQPQH
>TRBJ2-1|20|few|TRBV6-2/TRBV6-3
AILNLSRRLAGVGTPYNEQF
>TRBJ2-3|15|-|TRBV10-3
AISESGHLLTTDTQY
>TRBJ2-1|13|-|TRBV25-1
ASRPSGSGHNEQF
>TRBJ2-3|12|few|TRBV6-5
ASSSQIKMDTQY
>TRBJ2-7|13|-|TRBV30
AWSYSRDSTYEQY
>TRBJ2-1|16|-|TRBV11-2
ASSTGLAGGAGYNEQF
>TRBJ2-7|12|few|TRBV5-1
ASSSRQGSREQY
>TRBJ2-5|13|-|TRBV4-1
ASSQAGLAEETQY
>TRBJ2-3|19|many|TRBV7-9
ASSLHPTAILAGVGTDTQY
>TRBJ2-1|12|few|TRBV20-1
SARSSGSDPEQF
>TRBJ2-4|10|-|TRBV30
AWSQWQNIQY
>TRBJ1-1|13|many|TRBV5-5
ASSPWGQMNTEAF
>TRBJ1-1|12|-|TRBV7-2
ASSLGNRDYEAF
>TRBJ2-5|19|-|TRBV6-1
ASSEIFLPAGAGLYQETQY
>TRBJ2-1|11|many|TRBV20-1
SASPQPYNEQF
>TRBJ2-1|12|few|TRBV9
ASSATGAYNEQF